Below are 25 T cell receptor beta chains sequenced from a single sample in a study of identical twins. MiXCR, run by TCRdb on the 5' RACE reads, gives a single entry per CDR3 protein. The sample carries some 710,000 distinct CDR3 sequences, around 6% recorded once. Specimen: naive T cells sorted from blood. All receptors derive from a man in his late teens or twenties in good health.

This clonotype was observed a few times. DNA of the CDR3: TGTGCCAGTAGTATAAAAACATCTTTCCAGCGGGAGGGCCTACGGGAGACCCAGTACTTC. It yields the protein CASSIKTSFQREGLRETQYF. This chain joins TRBV19 and TRBJ2-5; 10 nucleotides align to TRBD2. This CDR3 is 20 amino acids long. CDR1 is LNHDA and CDR2 is SQIVND in the germline V gene (reference sequence). V dropped 2 bases and J dropped 5; count of bases not matched to a gene: 20.

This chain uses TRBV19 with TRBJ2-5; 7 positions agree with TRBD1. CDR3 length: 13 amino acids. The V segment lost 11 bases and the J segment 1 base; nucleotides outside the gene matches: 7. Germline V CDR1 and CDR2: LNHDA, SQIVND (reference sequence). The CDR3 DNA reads TGTGCCTCTGCTGGGACAGCCCAAGAGACCCAGTACTTC. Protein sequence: CASAGTAQETQYF.

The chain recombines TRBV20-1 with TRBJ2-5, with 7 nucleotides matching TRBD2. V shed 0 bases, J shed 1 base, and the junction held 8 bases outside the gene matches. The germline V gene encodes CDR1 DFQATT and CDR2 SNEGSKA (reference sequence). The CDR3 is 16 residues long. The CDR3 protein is CSARDPTAGIQETQYF. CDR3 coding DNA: TGCAGTGCTAGAGATCCTACAGCGGGGATCCAAGAGACCCAGTACTTC.

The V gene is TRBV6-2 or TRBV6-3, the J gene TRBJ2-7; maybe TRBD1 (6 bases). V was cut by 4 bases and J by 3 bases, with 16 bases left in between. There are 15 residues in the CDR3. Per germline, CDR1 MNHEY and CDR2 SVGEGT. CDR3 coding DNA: TGTGCCAGCAGTTCGATCTGGCAGGGGCTCTACGAGCAGTACTTC. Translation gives CASSSIWQGLYEQYF.

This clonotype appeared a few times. CDR3 residues: CSASLASNTQYF. CDR3 bases: TGCAGTGCTAGCCTAGCTTCGAATACGCAGTATTTT. This chain joins TRBV20-1 and TRBJ2-3; weak D call: TRBD2 (5 bases). The CDR3 length is 12 residues. Deletions cut 3 bases from V and 7 bases from J, with 11 bases between. The V gene's germline CDR1 is DFQATT and CDR2 SNEGSKA (reference sequence).

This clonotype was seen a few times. The CDR3 bases are TGTGCCAGCAGTCCCCCTTCTGGGAGGGCCGGCAATGAGCAGTTCTTC. As protein: CASSPPSGRAGNEQFF. V is TRBV12-3 or TRBV12-4 and J is TRBJ2-1, with 7 bases fitting TRBD2. The CDR3 length is 16 residues. The ends lost 5 bases at V and 6 bases at J; junction bases unmatched: 13.

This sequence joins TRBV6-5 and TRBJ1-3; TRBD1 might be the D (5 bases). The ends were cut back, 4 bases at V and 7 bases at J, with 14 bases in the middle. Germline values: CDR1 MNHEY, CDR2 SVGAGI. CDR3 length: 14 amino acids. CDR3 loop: CASSSGTQSNTIYF. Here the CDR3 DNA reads TGTGCCAGCAGTTCCGGGACCCAAAGCAACACCATATATTTT.

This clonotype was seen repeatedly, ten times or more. The CDR3 reads CASSRGDSGYNEQFF. The DNA of the CDR3 is TGTGCCAGCAGTCGTGGCGACAGTGGCTACAATGAGCAGTTCTTC. This chain links TRBV6-1 with TRBJ2-1; D is perhaps TRBD1 (5 bases). The V end lost 5 bases, the J end lost 3 bases, and 14 bases lay between the germline ends. Germline V gene sequence: CDR1 MNHNS, CDR2 SASEGT. The CDR3 is made up of 15 amino acids.

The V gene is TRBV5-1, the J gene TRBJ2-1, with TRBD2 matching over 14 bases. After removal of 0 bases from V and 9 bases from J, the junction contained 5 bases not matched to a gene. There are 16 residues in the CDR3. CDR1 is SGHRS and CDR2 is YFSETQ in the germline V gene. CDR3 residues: CASSLGGTSGRIEQFF. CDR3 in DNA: TGCGCCAGCAGCTTGGGGGGGACTAGCGGGAGAATTGAGCAGTTCTTC.

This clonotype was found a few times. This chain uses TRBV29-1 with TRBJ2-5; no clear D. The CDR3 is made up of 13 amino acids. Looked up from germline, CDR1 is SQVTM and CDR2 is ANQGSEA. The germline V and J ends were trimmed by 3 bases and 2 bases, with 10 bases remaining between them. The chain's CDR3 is CSVDGPHQETQYF. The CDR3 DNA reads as TGCAGCGTTGACGGGCCGCATCAAGAGACCCAGTACTTC.

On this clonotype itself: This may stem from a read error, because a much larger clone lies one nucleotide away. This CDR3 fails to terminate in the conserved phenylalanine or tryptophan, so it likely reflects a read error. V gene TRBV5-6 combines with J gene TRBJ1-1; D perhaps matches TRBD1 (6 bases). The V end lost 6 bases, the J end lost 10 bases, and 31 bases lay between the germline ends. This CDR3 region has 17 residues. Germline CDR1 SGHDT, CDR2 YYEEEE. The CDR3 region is CASTSLIEQGDRLRAFY. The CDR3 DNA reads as TGTGCCAGCACCAGCTTAATTGAACAGGGCGACCGTCTCCGAGCTTTCTAT.

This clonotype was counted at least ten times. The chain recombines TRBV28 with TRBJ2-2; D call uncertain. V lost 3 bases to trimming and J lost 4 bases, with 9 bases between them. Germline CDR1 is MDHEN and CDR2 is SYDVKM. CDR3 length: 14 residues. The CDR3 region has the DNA TGTGCCAGCAGTTTGTTTACGGGCACCGGGGAGCTGTTTTTT. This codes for CASSLFTGTGELFF.

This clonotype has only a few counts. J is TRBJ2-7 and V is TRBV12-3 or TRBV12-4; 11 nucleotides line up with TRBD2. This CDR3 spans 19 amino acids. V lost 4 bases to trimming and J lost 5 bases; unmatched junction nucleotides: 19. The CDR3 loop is CASSSKLAGDTGLGDEQYF. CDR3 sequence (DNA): TGTGCCAGCAGTTCTAAACTAGCGGGAGATACGGGACTGGGGGACGAGCAGTACTTC.

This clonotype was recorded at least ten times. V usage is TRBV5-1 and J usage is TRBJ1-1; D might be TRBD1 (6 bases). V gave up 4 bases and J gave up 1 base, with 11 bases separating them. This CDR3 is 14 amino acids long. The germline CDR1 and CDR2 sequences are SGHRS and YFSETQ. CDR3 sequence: CASSTMGQNTEAFF. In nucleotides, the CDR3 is TGCGCCAGCAGCACAATGGGACAGAACACTGAAGCTTTCTTT.

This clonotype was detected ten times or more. The CDR3 spells CASSLDLAGSQVRTYEQYF. In DNA form, the CDR3 reads TGCGCCAGCAGCTTGGATCTAGCGGGTTCCCAAGTCAGGACCTACGAGCAGTACTTC. The rearrangement joins TRBV5-1 to TRBJ2-7, with TRBD2 identical over 8 bases. With V trimmed by 0 bases and J by 2 bases, 16 bases remained unmatched. The CDR3 runs 19 residues. Per the germline V gene, CDR1 is SGHRS and CDR2 is YFSETQ.

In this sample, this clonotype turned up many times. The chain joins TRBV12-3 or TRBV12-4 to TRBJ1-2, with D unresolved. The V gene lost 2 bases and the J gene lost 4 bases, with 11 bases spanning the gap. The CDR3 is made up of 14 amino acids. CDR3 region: CASSLMEVTYGYTF. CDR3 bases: TGTGCCAGCAGTTTAATGGAGGTAACCTATGGCTACACCTTC.

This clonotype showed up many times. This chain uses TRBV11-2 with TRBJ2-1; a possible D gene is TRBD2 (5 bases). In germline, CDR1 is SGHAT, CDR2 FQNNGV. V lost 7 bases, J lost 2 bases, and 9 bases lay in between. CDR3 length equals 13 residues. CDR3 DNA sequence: TGTGCCAGCACGGAGGCTACCTACAATGAGCAGTTCTTC. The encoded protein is CASTEATYNEQFF.

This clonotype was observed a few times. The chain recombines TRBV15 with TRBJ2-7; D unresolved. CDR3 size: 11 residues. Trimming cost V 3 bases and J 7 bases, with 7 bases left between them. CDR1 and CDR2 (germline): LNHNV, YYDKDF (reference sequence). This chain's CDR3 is CATSRTGEQYF. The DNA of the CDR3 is TGTGCCACCAGCAGGACGGGTGAGCAGTACTTC.

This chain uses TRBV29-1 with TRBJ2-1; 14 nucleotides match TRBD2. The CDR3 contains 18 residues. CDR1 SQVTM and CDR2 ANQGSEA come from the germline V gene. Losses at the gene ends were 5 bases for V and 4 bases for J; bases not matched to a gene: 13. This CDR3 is CSVRQTTSGGDFYNEQFF. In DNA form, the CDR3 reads TGCAGCGTTAGACAAACGACTAGCGGGGGGGATTTTTACAATGAGCAGTTCTTC.

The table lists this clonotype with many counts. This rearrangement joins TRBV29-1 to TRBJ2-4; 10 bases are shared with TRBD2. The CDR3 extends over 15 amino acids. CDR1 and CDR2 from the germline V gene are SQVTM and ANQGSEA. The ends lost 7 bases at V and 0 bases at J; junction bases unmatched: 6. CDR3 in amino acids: CSATPSGGAKNIQYF. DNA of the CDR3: TGCAGCGCCACCCCTAGCGGGGGAGCCAAAAACATTCAGTACTTC.

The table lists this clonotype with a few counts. The CDR3: CASSPTGGQPTDTQYF. In DNA, the CDR3 is TGTGCCAGCAGCCCGACAGGGGGCCAACCCACAGATACGCAGTATTTT. The chain combines TRBV7-6 with TRBJ2-3; 10 nucleotides match TRBD1. Trimming removed 5 bases from V and 2 bases from J; junction bases left unmatched: 7. CDR1 is SGHVS and CDR2 is FNYEAQ in the germline V gene. The CDR3 sequence is 16 residues long.

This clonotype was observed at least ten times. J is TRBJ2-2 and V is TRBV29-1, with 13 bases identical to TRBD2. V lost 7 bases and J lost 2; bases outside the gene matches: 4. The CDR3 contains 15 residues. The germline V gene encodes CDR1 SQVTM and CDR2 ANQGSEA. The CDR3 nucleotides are TGCAGCGCCGTGGGACTAGCGGGAAACACCGGGGAGCTGTTTTTT. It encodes CSAVGLAGNTGELFF.

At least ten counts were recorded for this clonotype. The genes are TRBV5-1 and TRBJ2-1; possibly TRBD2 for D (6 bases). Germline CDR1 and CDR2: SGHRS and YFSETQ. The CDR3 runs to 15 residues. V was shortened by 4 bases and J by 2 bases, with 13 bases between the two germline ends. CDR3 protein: CASSVRRTTYNEQFF. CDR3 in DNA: TGCGCCAGCAGCGTGCGGCGGACTACCTACAATGAGCAGTTCTTC.

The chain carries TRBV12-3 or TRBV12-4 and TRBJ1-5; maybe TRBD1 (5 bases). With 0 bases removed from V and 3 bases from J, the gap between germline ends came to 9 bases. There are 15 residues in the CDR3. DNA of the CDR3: TGTGCCAGCAGTTTAGCGCGGGGGACCAATCAGCCCCAGCATTTT. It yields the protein CASSLARGTNQPQHF.

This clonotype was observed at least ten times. CDR3 in amino acids: CASSLSAFTEAFF. In DNA, the CDR3 is TGTGCCAGCAGTCTCAGTGCCTTTACTGAAGCTTTCTTT. V and J are TRBV12-3 or TRBV12-4 and TRBJ1-1; D not resolved. The CDR3 extends over 13 amino acids. Trimming removed 5 bases at V and 5 bases at J, with 12 bases between.